The present T cell receptor beta chain was sequenced within a study of T-cell reconstitution after alpha-beta-depleted transplantation in children. As it was prepared, the TCRbeta library received unique molecular identifiers. One entry per CDR3 protein, called by TCRdb with MiXCR from the PCR reads. The sample lists almost 250,000 distinct CDR3 sequences; about a quarter were seen once. Study-level results: After one year, T-cell counts and TCRbeta diversity mostly came from new T cells. Some patients showed high day-60 TCRbeta diversity, which derived from surviving recipient T cells and thymic progenitors. Several hundred expanded graft clones reportedly were the source of alpha-beta T cells about two months after transplant.

Germline-derived CDR1 and CDR2 are SGHRS and YFSETQ. This CDR3 has 15 residues. The junction had 6 bases not matched to a gene; V was cut back by 0 bases and J by 6 bases. This clonotype came up many times. Its antigen is still unknown. The starting material was PBMCs, obtained before TCRalphabeta/CD19-depleted stem cell transplant. The sequence was collected from a girl aged 2 to 10 with Fanconi anemia, due to receive a stem cell transplant. The chain employs TRBV5-1 and TRBJ2-1; 7 positions agree with TRBD2. The CDR3 sequence is CASSLVVGGVNEQFF. CDR3 sequence (DNA): TGCGCCAGCAGCTTGGTGGTGGGAGGGGTCAATGAGCAGTTCTTC.